The rows below give T cell receptor beta chains drawn from one sample of a study of OX40 agonist ivuxolimab in advanced cancers. TCRdb's table, derived via immunoSEQ multiplex PCR, lists solely in-frame clones and lacks some. This table has tens of thousands of clones, 80% to 90% appearing once. The starting material was CD4+ or CD8+ T cells sorted from blood, obtained in a trial of the OX40 agonist ivuxolimab. The receptors were gathered from an adult with an advanced solid tumor such as melanoma, head and neck, liver or kidney cancer. Each CDR3 is given with its conserved first and last residue. Each record gives: CDR3 length, D gene, clone size, V gene, J gene, CDR3 DNA, CDR3 protein. A D gene is named only where the DNA matches it firmly. Clone size is stated in some rows and not others, as once, few, many or a class when expanded.

CDR3 length: 15; D gene: TRBD1; clone size: -; V gene: TRBV6-1; J gene: TRBJ1-5; CDR3 DNA: TGTGCCAGCAGCTCCCGGACAGGGTCGAATCAGCCCCAGCATTTT; CDR3 protein: CASSSRTGSNQPQHF
CDR3 length: 15; D gene: TRBD1; clone size: -; V gene: TRBV4-2; J gene: TRBJ2-3; CDR3 DNA: TGTGCCAGCAGTCCATGGACAGGGGCGGTGGTTACGCAGTATTTT; CDR3 protein: CASSPWTGAVVTQYF
CDR3 length: 18; D gene: -; clone size: -; V gene: TRBV7-9; J gene: TRBJ1-1; CDR3 DNA: TGTGCCAGCAGCCCGCGGGTGGCTACCCGTTCTATGAACACTGAAGCTTTCTTT; CDR3 protein: CASSPRVATRSMNTEAFF
CDR3 length: 15; D gene: -; clone size: -; V gene: TRBV7-9; J gene: TRBJ2-7; CDR3 DNA: TGTGCCAGCAGCTTTGAGGCAGCACAAACCTACGAGCAGTACTTC; CDR3 protein: CASSFEAAQTYEQYF
CDR3 length: 11; D gene: -; clone size: -; V gene: TRBV6-6; J gene: TRBJ2-7; CDR3 DNA: TGTGCCAGCAGTTACTCTAACGAGCAGTACTTC; CDR3 protein: CASSYSNEQYF
CDR3 length: 15; D gene: -; clone size: -; V gene: TRBV7-8; J gene: TRBJ2-7; CDR3 DNA: TGTGCCAGCAGCCTAAAAGGGCTGCCCGCCTACGAGCAGTACTTC; CDR3 protein: CASSLKGLPAYEQYF
CDR3 length: 15; D gene: -; clone size: -; V gene: TRBV5-6; J gene: TRBJ2-2; CDR3 DNA: TGTGCCAGCAGCTTGGGGGGGATTAACACCGGGGAGCTGTTTTTT; CDR3 protein: CASSLGGINTGELFF
CDR3 length: 10; D gene: -; clone size: -; V gene: TRBV7-9; J gene: TRBJ1-1; CDR3 DNA: TGTGCCAGCAGCGCCCTTGAAGCTTTCTTT; CDR3 protein: CASSALEAFF
CDR3 length: 16; D gene: -; clone size: -; V gene: TRBV6-6; J gene: TRBJ2-2; CDR3 DNA: TGTGCCAGCAGTTACTCGGACGAGGGGCCGGGCGGGGAGCTGTTTTTT; CDR3 protein: CASSYSDEGPGGELFF
CDR3 length: 13; D gene: -; clone size: -; V gene: TRBV2; J gene: TRBJ2-2; CDR3 DNA: TGTGCCAGCAGGGCTACGAACACCGGGGAGCTGTTTTTT; CDR3 protein: CASRATNTGELFF
CDR3 length: 14; D gene: TRBD2; clone size: -; V gene: TRBV2; J gene: TRBJ2-1; CDR3 DNA: TGTGCCAGCGCACCAGCGGGAGTTTACATTGAGCAGTTCTTC; CDR3 protein: CASAPAGVYIEQFF
CDR3 length: 11; D gene: -; clone size: few; V gene: TRBV28; J gene: TRBJ2-7; CDR3 DNA: TGTGCCAGCAGTCCCGACTACGAGCAGTACTTC; CDR3 protein: CASSPDYEQYF
CDR3 length: 12; D gene: -; clone size: -; V gene: TRBV27; J gene: TRBJ2-5; CDR3 DNA: TGTGCCAGCAGTTTATCCGTAGAGACCCAGTACTTC; CDR3 protein: CASSLSVETQYF
CDR3 length: 19; D gene: TRBD1; clone size: -; V gene: TRBV7-9; J gene: TRBJ1-5; CDR3 DNA: TGTGCCAGCAGCTTCTCGAGCAGGGGGCCTGAGGAGAGCAATCAGCCCCAGCATTTT; CDR3 protein: CASSFSSRGPEESNQPQHF
CDR3 length: 15; D gene: -; clone size: -; V gene: TRBV19; J gene: TRBJ2-3; CDR3 DNA: TGTGCCAGTAGTATGGGTGGGCGGCACACAGATACGCAGTATTTT; CDR3 protein: CASSMGGRHTDTQYF
CDR3 length: 12; D gene: -; clone size: -; V gene: TRBV6-1; J gene: TRBJ2-3; CDR3 DNA: TGTGCCAGCAGTGAAGCGATGGATACGCAGTATTTT; CDR3 protein: CASSEAMDTQYF
CDR3 length: 16; D gene: TRBD1; clone size: -; V gene: TRBV9; J gene: TRBJ1-3; CDR3 DNA: TGTGCCAGCAGCGTCGGAGAGACAGGGAGTGGAAACACCATATATTTT; CDR3 protein: CASSVGETGSGNTIYF
CDR3 length: 15; D gene: -; clone size: -; V gene: TRBV6-5; J gene: TRBJ1-6; CDR3 DNA: TGTGCCAGCAGTTACTCGGCAGGGTACGACTCACCCCTCCACTTT; CDR3 protein: CASSYSAGYDSPLHF
CDR3 length: 14; D gene: -; clone size: -; V gene: TRBV19; J gene: TRBJ1-1; CDR3 DNA: TGTGCCAGTAGTATAGGTGGGGGATTGACTGAAGCTTTCTTT; CDR3 protein: CASSIGGGLTEAFF
CDR3 length: 13; D gene: -; clone size: -; V gene: TRBV6-1; J gene: TRBJ1-5; CDR3 DNA: TGTGCCAGCAGCCGACAGCATAATCAGCCCCAGCATTTT; CDR3 protein: CASSRQHNQPQHF
CDR3 length: 13; D gene: -; clone size: -; V gene: TRBV7-9; J gene: TRBJ1-5; CDR3 DNA: TGTGCCAGCAGCTTACCCGGCAATCAGCCCCAGCATTTT; CDR3 protein: CASSLPGNQPQHF
CDR3 length: 15; D gene: TRBD1; clone size: -; V gene: TRBV6-5; J gene: TRBJ1-5; CDR3 DNA: TGTGCCAGCAGTCCCGGGACAGGGTCTCATCAGCCCCAGCATTTT; CDR3 protein: CASSPGTGSHQPQHF
CDR3 length: 14; D gene: -; clone size: -; V gene: TRBV6-1; J gene: TRBJ2-2; CDR3 DNA: TGTGCCAGCAGAATTAGAGAGGTTACCGGGGAGCTGTTTTTT; CDR3 protein: CASRIREVTGELFF
CDR3 length: 15; D gene: TRBD2; clone size: -; V gene: TRBV6-5; J gene: TRBJ2-1; CDR3 DNA: TGTGCCAGCAGCCTAGGACTAGCGGGAGTAGGTGAGCAGTTCTTC; CDR3 protein: CASSLGLAGVGEQFF
CDR3 length: 16; D gene: TRBD1; clone size: -; V gene: TRBV2; J gene: TRBJ1-1; CDR3 DNA: TGTGCCAGCAGTCGTCCGGGACAGGGGGCATATACTGAAGCTTTCTTT; CDR3 protein: CASSRPGQGAYTEAFF
CDR3 length: 16; D gene: TRBD1; clone size: -; V gene: TRBV2; J gene: TRBJ1-5; CDR3 DNA: TGTGCCAGCAGCGGTAACGACCGGGACAGAAGACAGCCCCAGCATTTT; CDR3 protein: CASSGNDRDRRQPQHF
CDR3 length: 18; D gene: TRBD2; clone size: -; V gene: TRBV5-1; J gene: TRBJ2-3; CDR3 DNA: TGCGCCAGCAGCTACCCCGATTCGTGGCTAGCGGGAACAGATACGCAGTATTTT; CDR3 protein: CASSYPDSWLAGTDTQYF
CDR3 length: 17; D gene: -; clone size: -; V gene: TRBV19; J gene: TRBJ2-2; CDR3 DNA: TGTGCCAGTAGTGCCATCCTTGTGGGCTCGAACACCGGGGAGCTGTTTTTT; CDR3 protein: CASSAILVGSNTGELFF
CDR3 length: 11; D gene: -; clone size: -; V gene: TRBV2; J gene: TRBJ1-1; CDR3 DNA: TGTGCCAAACAGGGTGGCACTGAAGCTTTCTTT; CDR3 protein: CAKQGGTEAFF
CDR3 length: 12; D gene: -; clone size: -; V gene: TRBV11-2; J gene: TRBJ1-2; CDR3 DNA: TGTGCCAGCAGCGGGGTCCTCTATGGCTACACCTTC; CDR3 protein: CASSGVLYGYTF
CDR3 length: 16; D gene: TRBD2; clone size: -; V gene: TRBV5-6; J gene: TRBJ2-3; CDR3 DNA: TGTGCCAGCAGCAGCTGGCGGGAGCTAGGGTCGGATACGCAGTATTTT; CDR3 protein: CASSSWRELGSDTQYF
CDR3 length: 12; D gene: -; clone size: medium-sized; V gene: TRBV7-2; J gene: TRBJ2-7; CDR3 DNA: TGTGCCAGCAGCTTGGGGGACTCCGAGCAGTACTTC; CDR3 protein: CASSLGDSEQYF
CDR3 length: 18; D gene: TRBD1; clone size: -; V gene: TRBV28; J gene: TRBJ1-2; CDR3 DNA: TGTGCCAGCCTTGAAAGGACAGGGGTAAGGATTGGGGACTATGGCTACACCTTC; CDR3 protein: CASLERTGVRIGDYGYTF
CDR3 length: 15; D gene: -; clone size: -; V gene: TRBV19; J gene: TRBJ1-1; CDR3 DNA: TGTGCCAGTAGTGCCAAACAGGGAAGGGGCACTGAAGCTTTCTTT; CDR3 protein: CASSAKQGRGTEAFF
CDR3 length: 14; D gene: TRBD2; clone size: -; V gene: TRBV7-9; J gene: TRBJ2-1; CDR3 DNA: TGTGCCAGCAGCTTTGGACTAGCGGTTTCTTTGGAGTTCTTC; CDR3 protein: CASSFGLAVSLEFF
CDR3 length: 12; D gene: -; clone size: -; V gene: TRBV25-1; J gene: TRBJ1-1; CDR3 DNA: TGTGCCAGCAGTTATGCGGAGACTGAAGCTTTCTTT; CDR3 protein: CASSYAETEAFF
CDR3 length: 13; D gene: -; clone size: -; V gene: TRBV12-5; J gene: TRBJ1-1; CDR3 DNA: TGTGCTAGTGGTTTCGGGGTGAACACTGAAGCTTTCTTT; CDR3 protein: CASGFGVNTEAFF
CDR3 length: 15; D gene: -; clone size: -; V gene: TRBV21-1; J gene: TRBJ1-1; CDR3 DNA: TGTGCCAGCAGCAAAGTTGGCTCAGGGGGCACTGAAGCTTTCTTT; CDR3 protein: CASSKVGSGGTEAFF
CDR3 length: 14; D gene: TRBD1; clone size: -; V gene: TRBV29-1; J gene: TRBJ1-4; CDR3 DNA: TGCAGCGGCCGTGGGGGGACAGCGGATGAAAAACTGTTTTTT; CDR3 protein: CSGRGGTADEKLFF
CDR3 length: 15; D gene: -; clone size: -; V gene: TRBV6-1; J gene: TRBJ1-2; CDR3 DNA: TGTGCCAGTCCTGCGCTTGGGGGTGAAATTTATGGCTACACCTTC; CDR3 protein: CASPALGGEIYGYTF
CDR3 length: 14; D gene: TRBD1; clone size: -; V gene: TRBV6-1; J gene: TRBJ2-1; CDR3 DNA: TGTGCCAGTAAGGACAGGGGTTCCTACAATGAGCAGTTCTTC; CDR3 protein: CASKDRGSYNEQFF
CDR3 length: 11; D gene: -; clone size: -; V gene: TRBV9; J gene: TRBJ2-2; CDR3 DNA: TGTGCCAGCAGCGGAGAAGGGGAGCTGTTTTTT; CDR3 protein: CASSGEGELFF
CDR3 length: 17; D gene: -; clone size: -; V gene: TRBV7-9; J gene: TRBJ1-1; CDR3 DNA: TGTGCCAGCAGCTTAGAGAGGCGTCGGGGGGCGAACACTGAAGCTTTCTTT; CDR3 protein: CASSLERRRGANTEAFF
CDR3 length: 15; D gene: -; clone size: -; V gene: TRBV4-3; J gene: TRBJ2-1; CDR3 DNA: TGCGCCAGCAGCCAAGTCGCGGGAAACTACAATGAGCAGTTCTTC; CDR3 protein: CASSQVAGNYNEQFF
CDR3 length: 14; D gene: -; clone size: -; V gene: TRBV2; J gene: TRBJ2-6; CDR3 DNA: TGTGCCACCCAGCTCGGGGTCGGGGCCAACGTCCTGACTTTC; CDR3 protein: CATQLGVGANVLTF
CDR3 length: 16; D gene: -; clone size: -; V gene: TRBV9; J gene: TRBJ2-1; CDR3 DNA: TGTGCCAGCAGCCTTAGCCCAGGGAGCTCCTACAATGAGCAGTTCTTC; CDR3 protein: CASSLSPGSSYNEQFF